This TCR beta chain came from a study of monozygotic twins with inflammatory bowel disease. Study-wide points: Immunosuppressive treatments differing between patients may have added repertoire variability. IBD patients shared fewer clonotypes with other individuals than healthy twins, especially patients with disease activity signs. IBD patients displayed reduced TCRbeta diversity (inverse Simpson) when set against healthy co-twins.

CDR1 is MDHEN and CDR2 is SYDVKM in the germline V gene. The CDR3 contains 12 residues. Phlebotomy per donor yielded a single 2.5 ml blood sample. TCRdb re-called the 5' RACE reads, yielding one record per CDR3 amino acid sequence without DNA. The sample table sets out about 160,000 distinct CDR3 sequences. A remark on this clonotype: Its antigen is unidentified.

What was sequenced was blood. The chain combines TRBV28 with TRBJ2-7. The source of this sequence is a human donor with ulcerative colitis or Crohn's disease, or a healthy co-twin of an affected twin (not recorded which). This chain's CDR3 is CASSEGVHEQYF.